These 20 T cell receptor beta chains share one sample of origin, sequenced in a study of T-cell memory formation after mild COVID-19. TCRdb re-derived calls from the 5' RACE reads in MiXCR, one entry per CDR3 protein. The table shows 550,000 to 650,000 distinct CDR3 sequences, with 17% occurring only once. Material: PBMCs or a T cell subset sorted from them (not recorded which). These receptors originate from an adult woman who had mild COVID-19 (a few samples of this study predate the infection). Cell type and time point are not known.

CDR3 sequence: CASQTGPNTEAFF. The CDR3 region has the DNA TGTGCCAGCCAGACAGGGCCGAACACTGAAGCTTTCTTT. The chain uses TRBV7-3 and TRBJ1-1, with 7 bases aligning to TRBD1. V shed 8 bases and J 1 base; nucleotides not matched to a gene: 4. CDR1 SGHTA and CDR2 FQGTGA come from the germline V gene. There are 13 residues in the CDR3.

The CDR3 is CASSQDWGTSGTYEQYF. The CDR3 DNA reads as TGCGCCAGCAGCCAAGATTGGGGGACTAGCGGGACCTACGAGCAGTACTTC. The gene calls are TRBV4-3 and TRBJ2-7; 13 bases fit TRBD2. Looked up from germline, CDR1 is LGHNA and CDR2 is YSLEER. The CDR3 has 17 residues. J gave up 2 bases and V 0 bases, and 4 bases lay outside the gene matches.

This clonotype was seen only a few times. The chain couples TRBV7-8 to TRBJ2-5; 14 bases agree with TRBD2. CDR1 SGHVS and CDR2 FQNEAQ come from the germline V gene. The CDR3 runs 16 residues. Unmatched junction bases numbered 4, after V lost 3 bases and J lost 4 bases. The CDR3 here is CASSLGLAGAGETQYF. The CDR3, as DNA: TGTGCCAGCAGCTTGGGACTAGCGGGAGCAGGAGAGACCCAGTACTTC.

V and J are TRBV7-7 and TRBJ2-7; TRBD2 is a possible D gene (5 bases). V was cut by 4 bases and J by 6 bases, with 16 bases left in between. The CDR3 spans 14 residues. Germline V lookup: CDR1 SSHAT, CDR2 FNYEAQ (reference sequence). The CDR3 is CASSSSPGISEQYF. CDR3 DNA: TGTGCCAGCAGCTCGAGCCCGGGGATAAGCGAGCAGTACTTC.

The CDR3 nucleotides are TGTGCCAGCAGCTTAATAAGAACAGGGACAAACAATGAGCAGTTCTTC. The encoded protein is CASSLIRTGTNNEQFF. The rearrangement links TRBV7-3 to TRBJ2-1, with D maybe TRBD1 (6 bases). This CDR3 is 16 amino acids long. Germline V gene data show CDR1 as SGHTA and CDR2 as FQGTGA. Between the trimmed V and J ends, which lost 1 base and 5 bases, there was a span of 15 bases. The full variable domain, with the rest looked up from reference TRBV7-3 and TRBJ2-1, is GAGVSQTPSNKVTEKGKYVELRCDPISGHTALYWYRQSLGQGPEFLIYFQGTGAADDSGLPNDRFFAVRPEGSVSTLKIQRTERGDSAVYLCASSLIRTGTNNEQFFGPGTRLTVL.

The table lists this clonotype with a few counts. The chain uses TRBV7-2 and TRBJ1-5, with 11 bases lining up with TRBD1. Germline V gives CDR1 SGHTA, CDR2 FQGNSA. V dropped 6 bases and J dropped 4; count of bases not matched to a gene: 8. The CDR3 consists of 16 residues. The chain's CDR3 is CASRFSGTGGNQPQHF. The CDR3 DNA is TGTGCCAGCAGATTTTCCGGGACAGGGGGAAATCAGCCCCAGCATTTT.

In this sample, this clonotype turned up many times. The chain combines TRBV20-1 with TRBJ2-1; TRBD2 matches at 7 bases. CDR1 and CDR2 (germline): DFQATT, SNEGSKA (reference sequence). V trimming: 0 bases; J trimming: 4 bases; junction bases outside the gene matches: 12. This CDR3 spans 17 amino acids. The chain's CDR3 is CSAREASGRSIYNEQFF. The CDR3 nucleotides are TGCAGTGCTAGAGAGGCTAGCGGACGCTCAATATACAATGAGCAGTTCTTC.

The chain couples TRBV12-3 or TRBV12-4 to TRBJ1-3; D remains ambiguous. Trimming took off 2 bases at V and 5 bases at J, with 7 bases between the two ends. The length of the CDR3 is 13 residues. DNA of the CDR3: TGTGCCAGCAGTTTATCGATCCGAAACACCATATATTTT. It is translated as CASSLSIRNTIYF.

This clonotype was counted at least ten times. The chain couples TRBV7-8 to TRBJ2-3; D is possibly TRBD1 (6 bases). The germline V gene has CDR1 SGHVS and CDR2 FQNEAQ. The V gene lost 8 bases and the J gene lost 2 bases, with 17 bases spanning the gap. CDR3 length: 15 amino acids. The CDR3 spells CASRVWGQNTDTQYF. The DNA of the CDR3 is TGTGCCAGCCGCGTTTGGGGGCAGAACACAGATACGCAGTATTTT.

V and J are TRBV24-1 and TRBJ2-1; the match to TRBD2 covers 8 bases. There are 14 residues in the CDR3. Germline-derived CDR1 and CDR2 are KGHDR and SFDVKD. Germline trimming cut 4 bases from V and 11 bases from J; bases unmatched to any gene: 9. CDR3 region: CATSETGGPTKQFF. DNA of the CDR3: TGTGCCACCAGTGAAACGGGGGGGCCGACTAAGCAGTTCTTC.

This clonotype came up a few times. V is TRBV5-4 and J is TRBJ2-2; 8 nucleotides agree with TRBD2. This CDR3 region has 15 residues. Germline V CDR1 and CDR2: SGHNT, YYREEE (reference sequence). Trimming at V came to 1 base and at J to 6 bases, leaving 5 bases not matched to a gene. This chain's CDR3 is CASSLRREGPGELFF. CDR3 nucleotides: TGTGCCAGCAGCTTGAGACGGGAGGGCCCCGGGGAGCTGTTTTTT.

The rearrangement joins TRBV6-2 or TRBV6-3 to TRBJ2-1, with D tentatively TRBD2 (5 bases). V was trimmed by 5 bases and J by 6 bases, leaving 17 bases between them. Germline CDR1 is MNHEY and CDR2 is SVGEGT. CDR3 size: 15 residues. CDR3 region: CASSLPGSETNEQFF. DNA for the CDR3: TGTGCCAGCAGTCTACCGGGATCGGAGACCAATGAGCAGTTCTTC.

This clonotype was seen a handful of times. The rearrangement links TRBV12-3 or TRBV12-4 to TRBJ2-7; D might be TRBD2 (5 bases). V shed 7 bases and J shed 2 bases, with 12 bases lying between them. This CDR3 region has 13 residues. This CDR3 is CASNPSGTYEQYF. DNA of the CDR3: TGTGCCAGCAACCCTTCGGGGACCTACGAGCAGTACTTC.

This chain joins TRBV30 and TRBJ2-3; 9 nucleotides line up with TRBD2. Germline V lookup: CDR1 GTSNPN, CDR2 SVGIG (reference sequence). CDR3 length: 17 residues. After removal of 3 bases from V and 0 bases from J, the junction contained 10 bases not matched to a gene. In DNA form, the CDR3 reads TGTGCCTGGAGAACCTTCTTAGCGGGGGCTAGCACAGATACGCAGTATTTT. Protein product: CAWRTFLAGASTDTQYF. Full variable domain (missing parts from reference TRBV30 and TRBJ2-3): SQTIHQWPATLVQPVGSPLSLECTVEGTSNPNLYWYRQAAGRGLQLLFYSVGIGQISSEVPQNLSASRPQDRQFILSSKKLLLSDSGFYLCAWRTFLAGASTDTQYFGPGTRLTVL.

V is TRBV20-1 and J is TRBJ1-1; a weak D match, TRBD1 (6 bases). The CDR3 runs to 13 residues. From germline, CDR1 is DFQATT and CDR2 SNEGSKA (reference sequence). The V end was cut by 6 bases, the J end by 8 bases, with 19 bases between. DNA of the CDR3: TGCAGTGCGACGGTTCACAGGGAAGGGGAAGCTTTCTTT. Translation gives CSATVHREGEAFF.

V usage is TRBV7-9 and J usage is TRBJ1-3; the D gene is possibly TRBD1 (5 bases). V lost 4 bases, J lost 0 bases, and 16 bases lay in between. Germline V gene sequence: CDR1 SEHNR, CDR2 FQNEAQ (reference sequence). There are 17 residues in the CDR3. CDR3 amino acids: CASSSLLDIYSGNTIYF. Here the CDR3 DNA reads TGTGCCAGCAGCTCCCTTCTGGACATCTACTCTGGAAACACCATATATTTT.

In its sample, this clonotype was seen a few times. The chain joins TRBV7-2 to TRBJ1-1; TRBD1 might be the D (6 bases). Trimming cost V 5 bases and J 5 bases, with 18 bases left between them. Looked up from germline, CDR1 is SGHTA and CDR2 is FQGNSA. The CDR3 loop spans 15 amino acids. This chain's CDR3 is CASSLSTGLRTEAFF. Written as DNA, the CDR3 is TGTGCCAGCAGCCTATCCACAGGGCTGCGGACTGAAGCTTTCTTT.

V usage is TRBV6-6 and J usage is TRBJ2-7, with D possibly called TRBD1 or TRBD2 (5 bases each). The CDR3 runs 15 residues. V was clipped by 3 bases and J by 2 bases, with 14 bases between them. Germline assignment: CDR1 MNHNY and CDR2 SVGAGI (reference sequence). The CDR3 region is CASSYLWGKAYEQYF. The CDR3 bases are TGTGCCAGCAGTTATCTGTGGGGGAAGGCCTACGAGCAGTACTTC.

This clonotype was observed many times. The gene calls are TRBV5-1 and TRBJ2-4; D is unresolved. This CDR3 comprises 13 residues. V lost 1 base, J lost 7 bases, and 9 bases lay in between. The V gene's germline CDR1 is SGHRS and CDR2 YFSETQ. In DNA, the CDR3 is TGCGCCAGCAGCTTGTTTTCAGAGAACATTCAGTACTTC. This codes for CASSLFSENIQYF.

This clonotype was counted only a few times. The chain carries TRBV13 and TRBJ1-5; D might be TRBD1 (6 bases). CDR1 is PRHDT and CDR2 is FYEKMQ in the germline V gene (reference sequence). V was shortened by 5 bases and J by 6 bases, with 14 bases between the two germline ends. This CDR3 has 14 amino acids. The CDR3 DNA reads as TGTGCCAGCAGCCCCGGGACACGAGGTCAGCCCCAGCATTTT. Its protein is CASSPGTRGQPQHF.